This T cell receptor beta chain stems from a study of siplizumab effects on memory and regulatory T cells. Study-wide results and caveats: The average Treg-derived proportion among mappable alloreactive CD4+ clones was less than 80% with siplizumab versus about 27% in controls. Naive T cells looked more diverse than memory cells, and they looked like major contributors to the alloresponse. Sequences below about 10^-5 frequency were poorly captured. As a result, only a minor fraction of alloreactive clones mapped to unstimulated subsets.

Assays covered 85,000 to 100,000 TCR templates per sample. Sequencing was performed with immunoSEQ multiplex PCR; in TCRdb, only in-frame clones are kept and a portion is missing. The repertoire holds 100,000 to 120,000 clones, with roughly 92% as singletons. The V and J ends lost 4 bases and 6 bases, in that order; junction bases with no gene match: 16. The CDR3 sequence is 16 residues long. CDR1 and CDR2 from the germline V gene are SGHNT and YYREEE (reference sequence). This clone was counted a single time. Its antigen is undetermined. The rearrangement joins TRBV5-4 to TRBJ2-7; TRBD1 agrees at 7 bases. The specimen sequenced was CD4+ T cells sorted from blood. The sequence derives from a human donor in good health. Here the CDR3 DNA reads TGTGCCAGCAGCCTACCCGGGGCAGGGGGAGTATTCGAGCAGTACTTC. It translates to CASSLPGAGGVFEQYF. The full variable domain, rest sourced from reference TRBV5-4 and TRBJ2-7, is ETGVTQSPTHLIKTRGQQVTLRCSSQSGHNTVSWYQQALGQGPQFIFQYYREEENGRGNFPPRFSGLQFPNYSSELNVNALELDDSALYLCASSLPGAGGVFEQYFGPGTRLTVT.